These 2 T cell receptor beta chains share one sample of origin, sequenced in a study of T cells in Graves' hyperthyroidism and ophthalmopathy. Amplification of TCR beta CDR3 regions used RNA as the template. TCR CDR3 underwent first-round RT-PCR with the HTBI primer set. TCRdb re-called the multiplex PCR reads through MiXCR, storing one row per CDR3 protein. Of 200,000 to 250,000 distinct CDR3 sequences listed, about 15% are singletons. The material sequenced was blood. These receptor sequences come from a woman under 30 with Graves' ophthalmopathy.

As concerns this clonotype: Without the conserved terminal phenylalanine or tryptophan, this CDR3 likely stems from a read error. The V call is TRBV15, the J call TRBJ2-4; TRBD1 aligns across 7 bases. The V gene's germline CDR1 is LNHNV and CDR2 YYDKDF (reference sequence). The CDR3 loop spans 17 amino acids. Trimming removed 6 bases from V and 6 bases from J; junction bases left unmatched: 17. The CDR3 loop is CATRDVLRGPPGNIQYL. The CDR3 DNA follows: TGTGCCACCAGGGACGTACTTAGGGGGCCCCCGGGAAACATTCAGTACCTC.

Many counts were recorded for this clonotype. V and J are TRBV19 and TRBJ2-5; 12 bases are shared with TRBD2. V was pared by 5 bases and J by 5 bases, with 3 bases of the junction left unmatched. CDR1 is LNHDA and CDR2 is SQIVND in the germline V gene (reference sequence). This CDR3 comprises 14 residues. The CDR3 DNA sequence: TGTGCCAGTAGTGCGACTAGCGGGAGTGAGACCCAGTACTTC. This codes for CASSATSGSETQYF.